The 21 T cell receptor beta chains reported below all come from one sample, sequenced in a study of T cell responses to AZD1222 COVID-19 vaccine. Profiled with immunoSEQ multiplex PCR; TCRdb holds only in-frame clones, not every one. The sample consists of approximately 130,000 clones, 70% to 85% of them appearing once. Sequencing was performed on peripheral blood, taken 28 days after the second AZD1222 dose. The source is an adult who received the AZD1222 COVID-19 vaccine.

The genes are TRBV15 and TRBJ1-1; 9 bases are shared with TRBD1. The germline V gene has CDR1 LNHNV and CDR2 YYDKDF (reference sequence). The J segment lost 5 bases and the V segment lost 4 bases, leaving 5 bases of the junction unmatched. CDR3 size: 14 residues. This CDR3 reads CATSKTGTGTEAFF. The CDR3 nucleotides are TGTGCCACCAGCAAAACCGGGACAGGGACTGAAGCTTTCTTT.

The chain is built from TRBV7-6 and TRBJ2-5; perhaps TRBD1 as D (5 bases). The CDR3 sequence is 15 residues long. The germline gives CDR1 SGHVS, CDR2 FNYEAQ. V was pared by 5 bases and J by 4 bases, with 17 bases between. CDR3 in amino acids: CASSDASVGAETQYF. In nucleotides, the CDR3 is TGTGCCAGCAGCGACGCCTCAGTAGGGGCAGAGACCCAGTACTTC.

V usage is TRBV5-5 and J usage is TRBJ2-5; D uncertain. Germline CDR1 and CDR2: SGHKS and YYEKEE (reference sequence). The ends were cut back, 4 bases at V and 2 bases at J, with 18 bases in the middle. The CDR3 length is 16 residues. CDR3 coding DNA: TGTGCCAGCAGCCCTAGGGCTTCGGCCCGACAAGAGACCCAGTACTTC. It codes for CASSPRASARQETQYF.

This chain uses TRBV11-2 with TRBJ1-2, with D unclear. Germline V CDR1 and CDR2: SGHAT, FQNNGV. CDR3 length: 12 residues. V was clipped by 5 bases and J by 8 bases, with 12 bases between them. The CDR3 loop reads CASSDYSSGYTF. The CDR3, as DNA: TGTGCCAGCAGCGACTACAGCTCCGGCTACACCTTC.

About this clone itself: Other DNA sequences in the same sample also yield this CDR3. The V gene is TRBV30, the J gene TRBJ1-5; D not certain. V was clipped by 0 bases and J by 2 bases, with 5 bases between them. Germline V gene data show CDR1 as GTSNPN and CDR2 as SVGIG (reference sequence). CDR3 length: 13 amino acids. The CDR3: CAWSVGGNQPQHF. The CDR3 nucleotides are TGTGCCTGGAGTGTTGGGGGCAATCAGCCCCAGCATTTT.

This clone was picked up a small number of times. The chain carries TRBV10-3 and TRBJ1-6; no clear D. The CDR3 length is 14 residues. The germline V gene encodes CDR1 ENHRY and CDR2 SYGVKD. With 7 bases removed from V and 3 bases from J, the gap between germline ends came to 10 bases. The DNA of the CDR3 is TGTGCCATCAAGGAGGGCCTCTATAATTCACCCCTCCACTTT. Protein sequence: CAIKEGLYNSPLHF.

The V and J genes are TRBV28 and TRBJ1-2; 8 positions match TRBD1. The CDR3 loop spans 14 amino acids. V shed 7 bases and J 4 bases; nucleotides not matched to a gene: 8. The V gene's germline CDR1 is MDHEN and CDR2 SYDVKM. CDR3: CASTLDRAGYGYTF. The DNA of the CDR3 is TGTGCCAGCACGTTGGACAGGGCGGGCTATGGCTACACCTTC.

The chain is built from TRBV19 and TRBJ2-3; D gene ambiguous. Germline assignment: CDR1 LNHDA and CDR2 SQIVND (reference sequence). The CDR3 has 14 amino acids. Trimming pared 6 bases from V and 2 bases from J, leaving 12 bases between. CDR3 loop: CASRPWALTDTQYF. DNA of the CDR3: TGTGCCAGTAGACCCTGGGCCCTCACAGATACGCAGTATTTT. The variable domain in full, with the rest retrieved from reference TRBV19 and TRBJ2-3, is DGGITQSPKYLFRKEGQNVTLSCEQNLNHDAMYWYRQDPGQGLRLIYYSQIVNDFQKGDIAEGYSVSREKKESFPLTVTSAQKNPTAFYLCASRPWALTDTQYFGPGTRLTVL.

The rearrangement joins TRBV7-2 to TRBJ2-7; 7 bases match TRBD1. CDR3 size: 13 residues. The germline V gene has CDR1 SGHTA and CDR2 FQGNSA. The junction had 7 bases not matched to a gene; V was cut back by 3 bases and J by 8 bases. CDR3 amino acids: CASSFRDSTQQYF. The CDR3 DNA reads TGTGCCAGCAGCTTCCGGGACAGTACGCAGCAGTACTTC.

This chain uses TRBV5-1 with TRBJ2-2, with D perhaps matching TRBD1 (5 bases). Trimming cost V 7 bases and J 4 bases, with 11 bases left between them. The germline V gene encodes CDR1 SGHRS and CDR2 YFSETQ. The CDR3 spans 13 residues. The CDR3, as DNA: TGCGCCAGCGGCCAAGGGGCCACCGGGGAGCTGTTTTTT. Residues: CASGQGATGELFF.

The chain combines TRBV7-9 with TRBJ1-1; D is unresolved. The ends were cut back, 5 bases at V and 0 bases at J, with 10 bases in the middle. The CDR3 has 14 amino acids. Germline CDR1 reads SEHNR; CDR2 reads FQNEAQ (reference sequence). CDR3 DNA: TGTGCCAGCAGCCCTAACACCATGAACACTGAAGCTTTCTTT. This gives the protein CASSPNTMNTEAFF.

CDR3: CASSLLRQETQYF. The DNA for the CDR3 is TGTGCCAGCAGTTTACTCCGGCAAGAGACCCAGTACTTC. This sequence joins TRBV28 and TRBJ2-5; D gene ambiguous. Trimming removed 2 bases at V and 2 bases at J, with 6 bases between. The CDR3 has 13 amino acids. Germline loops: CDR1 MDHEN, CDR2 SYDVKM.

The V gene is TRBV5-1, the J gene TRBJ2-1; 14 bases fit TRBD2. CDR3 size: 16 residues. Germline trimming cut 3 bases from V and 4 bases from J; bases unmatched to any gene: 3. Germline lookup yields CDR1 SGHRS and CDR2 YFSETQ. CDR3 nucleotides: TGCGCCAGCAGCTCGGGACTAGCGGGGGAGTACAATGAGCAGTTCTTC. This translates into CASSSGLAGEYNEQFF.

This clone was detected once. The CDR3 DNA sequence: TGTGCCAGCAGTGAAAACAGGGCCGAAGCTTTCTTT. Translating it yields CASSENRAEAFF. V and J are TRBV6-1 and TRBJ1-1; possibly TRBD1 for D (6 bases). This CDR3 region has 12 residues. Deletions cut 2 bases from V and 8 bases from J, with 9 bases between. The V gene's germline CDR1 is MNHNS and CDR2 SASEGT.

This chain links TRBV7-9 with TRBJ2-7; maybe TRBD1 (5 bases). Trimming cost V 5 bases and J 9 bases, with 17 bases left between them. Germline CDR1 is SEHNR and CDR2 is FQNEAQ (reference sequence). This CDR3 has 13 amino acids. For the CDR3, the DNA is TGTGCCAGCAGCGGCGAGGCCAAAAGGGGGCAGTACTTC. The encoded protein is CASSGEAKRGQYF. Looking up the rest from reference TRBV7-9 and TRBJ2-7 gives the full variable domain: DTGVSQNPRHKITKRGQNVTFRCDPISEHNRLYWYRQTLGQGPEFLTYFQNEAQLEKSRLLSDRFSAERPKGSFSTLEIQRTEQGDSAMYLCASSGEAKRGQYFGPGTRLTVT.

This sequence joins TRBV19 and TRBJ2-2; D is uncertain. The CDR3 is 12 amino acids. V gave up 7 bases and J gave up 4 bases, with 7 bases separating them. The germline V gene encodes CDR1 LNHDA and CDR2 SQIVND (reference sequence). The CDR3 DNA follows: TGTGCCAGTAACGGGCGCACCGGGGAGCTGTTTTTT. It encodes CASNGRTGELFF.

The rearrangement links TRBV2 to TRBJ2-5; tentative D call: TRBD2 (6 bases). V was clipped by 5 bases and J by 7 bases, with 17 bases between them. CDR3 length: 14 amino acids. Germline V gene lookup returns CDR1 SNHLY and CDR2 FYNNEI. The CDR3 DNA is TGTGCCAGCAGTCCTAAGACTAGTTTCGGGACCCAGTACTTC. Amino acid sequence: CASSPKTSFGTQYF.

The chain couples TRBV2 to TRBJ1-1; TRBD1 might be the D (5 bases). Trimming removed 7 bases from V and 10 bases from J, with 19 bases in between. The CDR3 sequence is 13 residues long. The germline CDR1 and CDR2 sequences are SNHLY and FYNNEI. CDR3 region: CASNHGALIGAFF. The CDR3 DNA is TGTGCCAGCAACCACGGGGCCCTAATAGGAGCTTTCTTT.

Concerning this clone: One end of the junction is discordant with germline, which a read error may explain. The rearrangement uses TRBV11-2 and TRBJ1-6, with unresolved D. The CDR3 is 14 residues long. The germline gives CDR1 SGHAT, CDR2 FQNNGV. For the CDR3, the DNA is TGTGCCAGCAGTTTAGCAGGACCCAATTCACCCCTCCACTTT. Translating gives CASSLAGPNSPLHF.

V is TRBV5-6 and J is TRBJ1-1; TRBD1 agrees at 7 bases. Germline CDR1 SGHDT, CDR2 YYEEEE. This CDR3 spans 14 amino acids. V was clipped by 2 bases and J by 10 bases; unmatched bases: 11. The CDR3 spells CASSFRQGKGVAFF. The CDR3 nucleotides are TGTGCCAGCAGCTTTCGACAGGGAAAAGGGGTAGCTTTCTTT.

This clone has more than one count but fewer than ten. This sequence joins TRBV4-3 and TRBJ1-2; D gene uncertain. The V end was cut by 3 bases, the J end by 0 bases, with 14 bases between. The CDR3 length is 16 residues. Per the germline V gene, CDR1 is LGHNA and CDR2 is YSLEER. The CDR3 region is CASSQEFGVANYGYTF. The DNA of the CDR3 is TGCGCCAGCAGCCAGGAATTTGGGGTAGCTAACTATGGCTACACCTTC.